This entry lists 8 T cell receptor beta chains sequenced from one sample in a study of vaccination and CD4 T cells after COVID-19. Sequencing of cultured CD4+ T cell DNA used the Oncomine TCR Beta short-read assay. TCRdb reprocessed the PCR reads with MiXCR, giving one entry per CDR3 protein. The repertoire holds about 7,100 distinct CDR3 sequences, with 50% to 70% as singletons. No antigen is known for these receptors. Treatment defined: roughly 10-day PBMC culture with coronavirus spike peptide pools or control peptides (ViraFEST assay). Sequenced input: CD4+ T cells from blood, cultured in vitro. The receptors were gathered from a human donor who had recovered from COVID-19.

The rearrangement links TRBV20-1 to TRBJ1-1; unclear D gene. Trimming left V 3 bases short and J 1 base short, with 6 bases between. The CDR3 contains 12 residues. Per germline, CDR1 DFQATT and CDR2 SNEGSKA (reference sequence). The DNA for the CDR3 is TGCAGTGCTAGCAGTGGGAACACTGAAGCTTTCTTT. Its translation: CSASSGNTEAFF.

The chain links TRBV5-1 to TRBJ2-7; 11 bases align to TRBD2. The CDR3 sequence is 18 residues long. CDR1 and CDR2 (germline): SGHRS, YFSETQ. The ends lost 0 bases at V and 8 bases at J; junction bases unmatched: 16. CDR3 protein: CASSLVASGGQPGLKQYF. The CDR3 region has the DNA TGCGCCAGCAGCTTGGTAGCTAGCGGGGGGCAACCGGGGCTCAAGCAGTACTTC.

This sequence joins TRBV5-1 and TRBJ2-3; 8 nucleotides match TRBD2. Germline V gives CDR1 SGHRS, CDR2 YFSETQ. The CDR3 is made up of 16 amino acids. V lost 5 bases and J lost 0; bases outside the gene matches: 8. The CDR3 spells CASRRLGGVSTDTQYF. In nucleotides, the CDR3 is TGCGCCAGCAGGAGGCTCGGGGGGGTTAGCACAGATACGCAGTATTTT.

J is TRBJ2-3 and V is TRBV20-1; 14 positions match TRBD2. The germline V gene has CDR1 DFQATT and CDR2 SNEGSKA (reference sequence). V was clipped by 5 bases and J by 4 bases; unmatched bases: 2. This CDR3 comprises 14 residues. CDR3 residues: CSAGGLAGADTQYF. DNA of the CDR3: TGCAGTGCTGGGGGACTAGCGGGGGCAGATACGCAGTATTTT.

This CDR3 is CASSLTGLQETQYF. CDR3 DNA sequence: TGTGCCAGCAGCTTAACAGGTTTGCAAGAGACCCAGTACTTC. V gene TRBV7-2 combines with J gene TRBJ2-5; D might be TRBD1 (5 bases). Germline CDR1 is SGHTA and CDR2 is FQGNSA. CDR3 length equals 14 residues. The V gene lost 2 bases and the J gene lost 2 bases, with 9 bases spanning the gap.

The table lists this clonotype with a few counts. The CDR3 DNA is TGTGCCAGCAGTGAAGTACAGAATAGCAATCAGCCCCAGCATTTT. As protein: CASSEVQNSNQPQHF. The chain joins TRBV6-1 to TRBJ1-5; the D is unclear. Looked up from germline, CDR1 is MNHNS and CDR2 is SASEGT. CDR3 length: 15 amino acids. Between the trimmed V and J ends, which lost 1 base and 0 bases, there was a span of 7 bases.

In its sample, this clonotype was seen a few times. This chain joins TRBV4-2 and TRBJ1-2, with a tentative D call TRBD1 (5 bases). The CDR3 consists of 16 residues. With 0 bases removed from V and 8 bases from J, the gap between germline ends came to 19 bases. From germline, CDR1 is LGHNA and CDR2 YNFKEQ. The CDR3 sequence: CASSQDKEGTVGGYTF. The CDR3 DNA follows: TGTGCCAGCAGCCAAGACAAGGAAGGGACGGTTGGCGGCTACACCTTC.

This clonotype was detected a few times. The rearrangement links TRBV28 to TRBJ1-3, with 9 bases that match TRBD1. Germline trimming cut 6 bases from V and 3 bases from J; bases unmatched to any gene: 3. CDR1 MDHEN and CDR2 SYDVKM come from the germline V gene. The CDR3 has 14 residues. For the CDR3, the DNA is TGTGCCAGCAGCCGGACAGGGGTTGGAAACACCATATATTTT. Translating gives CASSRTGVGNTIYF.